This entry is about one T cell receptor beta chain. The germline CDR1 and CDR2 sequences are SEHNR and FQNEAQ (reference sequence). The CDR3 totals 13 residues. V lost 3 bases and J lost 6, with 12 bases in between. The source of the sample is a study of blood T cell repertoires in COVID-19. Study background: COVID-19 samples, acute and convalescent, were from the United States, Italy and Spain.

In the authors' workflow: By means of reference gene primer amplification, nucleated cell counts were estimated. The repertoire was sequenced with immunoSEQ multiplex PCR; TCRdb's copy has only in-frame clones and lacks some. V and J calls and clone size are those listed in that table; D and trimming were worked out from the DNA. Of hundreds of thousands of clones listed, about 88% are singletons. This clonotype originated in an older man with acute or convalescent COVID-19. The chain has TRBV7-9 and TRBJ2-7, with D tentatively TRBD1 (6 bases). What was sequenced was peripheral blood. The CDR3 DNA reads TGTGCCAGCAGCTTTGGGACATCAATCGAGCAGTACTTC. Protein sequence: CASSFGTSIEQYF. The full variable domain, with the rest looked up from reference TRBV7-9 and TRBJ2-7, is DTGVSQNPRHKITKRGQNVTFRCDPISEHNRLYWYRQTLGQGPEFLTYFQNEAQLEKSRLLSDRFSAERPKGSFSTLEIQRTEQGDSAMYLCASSFGTSIEQYFGPGTRLTVT.